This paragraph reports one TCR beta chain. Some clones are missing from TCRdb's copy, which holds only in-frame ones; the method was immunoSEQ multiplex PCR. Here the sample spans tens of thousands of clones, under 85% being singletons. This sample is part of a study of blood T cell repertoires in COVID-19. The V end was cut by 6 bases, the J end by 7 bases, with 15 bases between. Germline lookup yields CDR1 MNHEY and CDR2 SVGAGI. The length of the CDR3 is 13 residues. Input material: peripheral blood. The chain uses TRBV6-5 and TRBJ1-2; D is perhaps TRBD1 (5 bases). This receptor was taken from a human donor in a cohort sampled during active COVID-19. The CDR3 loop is CASRLPGGSGYTF. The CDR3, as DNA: TGTGCCAGCAGACTCCCGGGGGGGAGTGGCTACACCTTC.